The clone carrying this TCR beta chain has at least ten counts. The CDR3 consists of 14 residues. The germline V gene encodes CDR1 SGHRS and CDR2 YFSETQ. V lost 0 bases and J 7 bases, leaving 11 bases between the germline ends. The source of the sample is a study of regulatory T cells in long-lasting Graves disease. Specified time point: newly diagnosed GD, antithyroid drugs for less than 3 months. PBMC RNA served as the TCR library source. Arm-PCR of CDR3 regions and iRepertoire HTBI primers were used to build TCR beta libraries. Using its own MiXCR run on the multiplex PCR reads, TCRdb lists one record per CDR3 protein. The data hold some 450,000 distinct CDR3 sequences, with 16% observed a single time. The same sample was also studied in work on T cells in Graves' hyperthyroidism and ophthalmopathy. This second report adds: Primed by the HTBI set, a first-round RT-PCR was run on the TCR CDR3.

The specimen was peripheral blood mononuclear cells (PBMCs), collected at new diagnosis, from a patient treated with antithyroid drugs. This sequence was found in a woman between 25 and 40 years old with Graves disease. The rearrangement uses TRBV5-1 and TRBJ2-1; D is perhaps TRBD2 (5 bases). The CDR3 sequence: CASSLVLAQNEQFF. CDR3 DNA sequence: TGCGCCAGCAGCTTGGTGCTAGCACAAAATGAGCAGTTCTTC.